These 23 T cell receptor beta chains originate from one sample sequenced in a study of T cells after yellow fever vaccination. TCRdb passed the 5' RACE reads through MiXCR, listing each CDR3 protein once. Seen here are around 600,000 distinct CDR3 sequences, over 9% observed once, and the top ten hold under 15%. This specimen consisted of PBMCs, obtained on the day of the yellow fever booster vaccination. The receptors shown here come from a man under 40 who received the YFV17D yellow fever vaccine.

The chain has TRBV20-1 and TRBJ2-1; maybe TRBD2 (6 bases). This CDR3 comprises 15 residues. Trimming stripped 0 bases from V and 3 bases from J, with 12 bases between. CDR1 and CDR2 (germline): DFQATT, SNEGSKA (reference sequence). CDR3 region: CSARDAGTFYNEQFF. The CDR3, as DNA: TGCAGTGCTAGAGATGCCGGGACTTTCTACAATGAGCAGTTCTTC.

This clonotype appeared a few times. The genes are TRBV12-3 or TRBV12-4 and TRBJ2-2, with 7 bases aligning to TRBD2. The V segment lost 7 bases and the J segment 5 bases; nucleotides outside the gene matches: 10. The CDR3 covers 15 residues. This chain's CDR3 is CASIRGLVETGELFF. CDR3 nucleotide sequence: TGTGCCAGCATCCGTGGACTAGTCGAGACCGGGGAGCTGTTTTTT.

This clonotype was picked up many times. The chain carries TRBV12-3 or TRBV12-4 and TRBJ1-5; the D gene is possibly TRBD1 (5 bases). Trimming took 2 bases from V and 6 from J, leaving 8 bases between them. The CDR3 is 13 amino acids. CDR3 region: CASSLSGGQPQHF. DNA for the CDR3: TGTGCCAGCAGTTTAAGTGGGGGTCAGCCCCAGCATTTT.

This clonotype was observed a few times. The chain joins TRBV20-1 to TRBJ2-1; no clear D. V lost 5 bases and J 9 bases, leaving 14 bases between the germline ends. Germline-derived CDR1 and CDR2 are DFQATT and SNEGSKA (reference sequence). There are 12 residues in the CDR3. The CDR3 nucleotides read TGCAGTGCTGGAAAACAGAACTCTGAGCAGTTCTTC. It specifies CSAGKQNSEQFF.

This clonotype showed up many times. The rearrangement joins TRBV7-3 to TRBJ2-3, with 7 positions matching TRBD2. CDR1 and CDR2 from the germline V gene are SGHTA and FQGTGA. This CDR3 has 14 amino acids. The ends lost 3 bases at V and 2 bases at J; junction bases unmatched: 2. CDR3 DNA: TGTGCCAGCAGCTTGGGGACTACCACAGATACGCAGTATTTT. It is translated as CASSLGTTTDTQYF.

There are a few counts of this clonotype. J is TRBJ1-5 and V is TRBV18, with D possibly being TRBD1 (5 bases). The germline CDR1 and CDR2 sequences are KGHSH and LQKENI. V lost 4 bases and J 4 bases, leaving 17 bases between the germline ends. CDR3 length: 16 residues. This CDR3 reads CASSLSGTWSNQPQHF. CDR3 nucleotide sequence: TGTGCCAGCTCACTCTCCGGGACGTGGAGTAATCAGCCCCAGCATTTT.

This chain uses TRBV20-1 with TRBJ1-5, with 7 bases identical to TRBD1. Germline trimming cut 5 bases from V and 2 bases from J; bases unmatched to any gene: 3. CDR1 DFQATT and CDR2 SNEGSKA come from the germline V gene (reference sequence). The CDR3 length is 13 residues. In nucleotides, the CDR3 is TGCAGTGCTCGACAGGGTGGCAATCAGCCCCAGCATTTT. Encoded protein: CSARQGGNQPQHF.

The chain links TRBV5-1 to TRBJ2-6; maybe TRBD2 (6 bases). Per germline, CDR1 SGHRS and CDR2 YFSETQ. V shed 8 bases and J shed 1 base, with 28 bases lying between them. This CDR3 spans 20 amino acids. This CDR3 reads CASFGILGLNRGSGANVLTF. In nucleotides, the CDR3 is TGCGCCAGTTTCGGAATATTGGGACTTAACCGAGGGTCTGGGGCCAACGTCCTGACTTTC.

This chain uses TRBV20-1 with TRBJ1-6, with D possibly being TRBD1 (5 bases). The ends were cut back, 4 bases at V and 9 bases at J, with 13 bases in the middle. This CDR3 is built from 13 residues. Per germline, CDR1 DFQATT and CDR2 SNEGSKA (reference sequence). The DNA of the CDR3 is TGCAGTGCTACAACCCCCGGGACTTCACCCCTCCACTTT. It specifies CSATTPGTSPLHF.

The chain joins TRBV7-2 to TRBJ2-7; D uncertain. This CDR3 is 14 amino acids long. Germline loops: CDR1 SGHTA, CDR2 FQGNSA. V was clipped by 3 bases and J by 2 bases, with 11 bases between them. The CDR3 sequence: CASSLAPLPYEQYF. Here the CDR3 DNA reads TGTGCCAGCAGCTTGGCACCTCTTCCCTACGAGCAGTACTTC.

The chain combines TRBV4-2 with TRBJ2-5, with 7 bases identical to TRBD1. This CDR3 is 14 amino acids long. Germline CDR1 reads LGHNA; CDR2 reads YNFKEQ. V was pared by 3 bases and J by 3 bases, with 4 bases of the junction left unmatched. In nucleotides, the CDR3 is TGTGCCAGCAGCCAGGGGACAGCGGAAGAGACCCAGTACTTC. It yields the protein CASSQGTAEETQYF.

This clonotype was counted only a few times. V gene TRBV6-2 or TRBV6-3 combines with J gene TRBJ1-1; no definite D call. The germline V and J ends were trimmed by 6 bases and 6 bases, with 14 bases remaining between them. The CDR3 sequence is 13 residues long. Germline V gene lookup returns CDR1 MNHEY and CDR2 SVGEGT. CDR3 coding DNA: TGTGCCAGCAGCTACATGGGTCCCCCTGAAGCTTTCTTT. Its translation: CASSYMGPPEAFF.

Here the CDR3 reads CASSLGGTIRTDTQYF. The CDR3 DNA sequence: TGCGCCAGCAGCTTGGGCGGGACTATACGCACAGATACGCAGTATTTT. This chain connects TRBV5-1 to TRBJ2-3, with TRBD2 matching over 7 bases. J was trimmed by 1 base and V by 0 bases; bases with no gene match: 5. Germline CDR1 reads SGHRS; CDR2 reads YFSETQ. The CDR3 consists of 16 residues.

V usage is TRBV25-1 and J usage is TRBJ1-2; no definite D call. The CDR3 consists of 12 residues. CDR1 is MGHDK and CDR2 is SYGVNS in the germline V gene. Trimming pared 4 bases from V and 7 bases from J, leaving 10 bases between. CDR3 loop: CASSGGGSGYTF. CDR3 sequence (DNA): TGTGCCAGCAGTGGGGGTGGTAGTGGCTACACCTTC.

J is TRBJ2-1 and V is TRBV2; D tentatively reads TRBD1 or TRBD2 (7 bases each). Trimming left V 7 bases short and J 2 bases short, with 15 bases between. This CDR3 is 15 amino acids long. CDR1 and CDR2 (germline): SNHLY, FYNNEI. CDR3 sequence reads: CASNSQGGAYNEQFF. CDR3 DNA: TGTGCCAGCAACTCCCAGGGGGGGGCCTACAATGAGCAGTTCTTC.

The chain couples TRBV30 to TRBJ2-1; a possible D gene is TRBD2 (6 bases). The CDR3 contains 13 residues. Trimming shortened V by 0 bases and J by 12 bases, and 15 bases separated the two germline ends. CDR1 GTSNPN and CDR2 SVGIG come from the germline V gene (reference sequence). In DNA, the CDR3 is TGTGCCTGGAGTGTTCTAGCGAGCTATTGGCAGTTCTTC. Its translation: CAWSVLASYWQFF.

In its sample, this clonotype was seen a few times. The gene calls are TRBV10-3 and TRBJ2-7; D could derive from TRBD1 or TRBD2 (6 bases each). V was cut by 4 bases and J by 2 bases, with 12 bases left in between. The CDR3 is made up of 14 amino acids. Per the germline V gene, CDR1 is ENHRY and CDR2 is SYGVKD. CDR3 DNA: TGTGCCATCAGTGGGAGGGGGGAGACCTACGAGCAGTACTTC. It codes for CAISGRGETYEQYF.

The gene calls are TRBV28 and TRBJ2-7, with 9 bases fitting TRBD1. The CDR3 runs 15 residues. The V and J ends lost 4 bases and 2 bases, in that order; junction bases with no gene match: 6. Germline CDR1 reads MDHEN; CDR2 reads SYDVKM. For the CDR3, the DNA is TGTGCCAGCAGTTCCGGACAGGGGCGGCCCTACGAGCAGTACTTC. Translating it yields CASSSGQGRPYEQYF.

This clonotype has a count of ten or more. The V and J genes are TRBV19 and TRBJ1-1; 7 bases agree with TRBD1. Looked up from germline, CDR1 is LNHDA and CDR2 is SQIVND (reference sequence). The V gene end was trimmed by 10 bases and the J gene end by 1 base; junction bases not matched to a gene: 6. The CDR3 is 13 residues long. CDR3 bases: TGTGCCACCCGGGACAGAGCGAACACTGAAGCTTTCTTT. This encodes CATRDRANTEAFF. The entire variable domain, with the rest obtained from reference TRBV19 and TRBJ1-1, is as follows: DGGITQSPKYLFRKEGQNVTLSCEQNLNHDAMYWYRQDPGQGLRLIYYSQIVNDFQKGDIAEGYSVSREKKESFPLTVTSAQKNPTAFYLCATRDRANTEAFFGQGTRLTVV.

CDR3 nucleotide sequence: TGTGCCAGCTCACCTGGCTCTGACTACGAGCAGTACTTC. It specifies CASSPGSDYEQYF. The chain uses TRBV18 and TRBJ2-7; no definite D call. This CDR3 is 13 amino acids long. The germline V gene has CDR1 KGHSH and CDR2 LQKENI. V dropped 3 bases and J dropped 3 bases, with 9 bases sitting between them. Full variable domain (outside the CDR3, taken from reference TRBV18 and TRBJ2-7): NAGVMQNPRHLVRRRGQEARLRCSPMKGHSHVYWYRQLPEEGLKFMVYLQKENIIDESGMPKERFSAEFPKEGPSILRIQQVVRGDSAAYFCASSPGSDYEQYFGPGTRLTVT.

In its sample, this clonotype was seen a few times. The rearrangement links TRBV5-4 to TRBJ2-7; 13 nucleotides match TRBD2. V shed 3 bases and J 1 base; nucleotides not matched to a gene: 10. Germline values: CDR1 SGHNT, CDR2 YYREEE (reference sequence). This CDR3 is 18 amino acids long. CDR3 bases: TGTGCCAGCAGCTCCGCCGGGACTAGCGGGACGTATTCCTACGAGCAGTACTTC. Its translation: CASSSAGTSGTYSYEQYF.

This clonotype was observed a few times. CDR3 bases: TGTGCCAGCAGCCGGGGACTCCACAGAAACACAGATACGCAGTATTTT. Protein product: CASSRGLHRNTDTQYF. V gene TRBV4-2 combines with J gene TRBJ2-3; a possible D gene is TRBD2 (6 bases). Germline values: CDR1 LGHNA, CDR2 YNFKEQ. The CDR3 extends over 16 amino acids. V lost 4 bases, J lost 2 bases, and 16 bases lay in between.

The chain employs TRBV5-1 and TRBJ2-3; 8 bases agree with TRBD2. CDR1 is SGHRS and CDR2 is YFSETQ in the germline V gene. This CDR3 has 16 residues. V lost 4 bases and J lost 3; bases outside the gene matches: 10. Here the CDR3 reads CASSRQSGSGTDTQYF. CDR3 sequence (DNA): TGCGCCAGCAGCCGCCAAAGCGGGAGTGGAACAGATACGCAGTATTTT.